The sequence of this T cell receptor beta chain was determined in a study of identical twins (TCRdb year 2016). For context, the study as a whole: TCR alpha and beta repertoires from monozygotic twins, unrelated adults of various ages and cord blood were deep-sequenced to test whether fetal clonotypes persist. Replicate twin experiments were performed at different times using different library preparation protocols to rule out contamination. Overall results and qualifications from the work: Zero-insertion analyses could be partly confounded by invariant T cells such as MAIT and iNKT, although diverse VJ usage argued against such confounding for most clonotypes. Fewer insertions were carried by abundant cord blood beta clonotypes; a weaker similar trend was observed in young adult naive repertoires, while no such trend was observed in memory repertoires. Excess twin sharing in beta out-of-frame sequences was weaker because fewer shared sequences lowered the signal-to-noise ratio. Because the same donors could not be followed over many years, conclusions were based on cross-sectional statistical analysis. Out-of-frame TCR alpha sharing in monozygotic twins was systematically underestimated by recombination models, whereas sharing between unrelated individuals was in agreement with the recombination models. Out-of-frame TCR alpha sequences shared between twins showed an excess of low generation-probability sequences compared with coincidental sharing between unrelated individuals.

All donors were healthy Caucasians. The library was obtained by 5' RACE. Sequencer: Illumina HiSeq 2000. Template switching introduced a universal primer binding site; the final cDNA contained a unique molecular identifier, enabling accurate counting of TCR cDNA molecules. Specific primers in the conserved constant-segment region were used to synthesize first-strand cDNA for TCR alpha and beta chains. To control for contamination, every cDNA library carried two barcodes: a SMART-Mk sample barcode plus Illumina barcodes. TruSeq adapter sequences along with Illumina sample barcodes were introduced in two successive PCR steps. The Illumina HiSeq platform was used with custom primers to sequence TCR alpha and beta cDNA libraries. In the source study's methods: MiGEC was used to process raw reads and extract unique molecular identifiers, and MiXCR was used to find CDR3 positions. Recombination models were inferred per individual with the repgenHMM and IGoR tools using an EM algorithm. Shared clonotypes were analyzed with the tcR package in R, and sharing was normalized by the product of cloneset sizes. Out-of-frame nonproductive sequences were analyzed to study raw recombination free of thymic and clonal selection effects. Through fastp at Q25 and MiXCR, TCRdb rebuilt clones from the public reads, retaining in-frame beta chains. Entries that share a CDR3 protein sequence are merged under the most common genes and DNA. TCRdb, not the authors, supplied the V and J calls. The sample data list around 1.7 million distinct CDR3 sequences, and more than 30% of these were observed just once. The top ten clonotypes cover about 0.27% of the sample.

Only a few counts were recorded for this clonotype. Its cognate antigen has yet to be identified. No per-base quality is available; no much larger clone lies one base away. The receptor was isolated from a newborn girl in good health. Sample: cord blood.

Here is the DNA: TGTGCCAGCAGCCAAGGCCCCGGGACTGTGGGCAATCAGCCCCAGCATTTT. Its amino acids are CASSQGPGTVGNQPQHF. The rearranged chain carries TRBV3-1 and TRBJ1-5; TRBD1 might be the D gene, on 5 matching bases. Per the germline V gene (reference sequence), LGHDT is the CDR1 and YNNKEL is the CDR2. The V end loses 1 base and the J end loses 2 bases, and a stretch of 15 bases separates them. The CDR3 runs 17 amino acids, cysteine and phenylalanine included. The entry retains the CDR3 DNA only, 51 bases that are in frame from base 1.